The clone carrying this T cell receptor beta chain has just one count. In the authors' workflow: Reference gene primer amplification gave nucleated cell count estimates. Profiling relied on immunoSEQ multiplex PCR, and the TCRdb table lists in-frame clones only, not all of them. The DNA gave D and trimming, while V, J and clone size come from that table. Of roughly 280,000 clones in the sample, around 84% were seen once. This entry comes from a study of blood T cell repertoires in COVID-19. On the study more broadly: The study drew acute and convalescent COVID-19 samples from the United States, Italy and Spain. T cells, B-cell-depleted T cells, or PBMCs supplied cDNA or gDNA.

CDR3 length: 14 amino acids. CDR1 SGHRS and CDR2 YFSETQ come from the germline V gene. Between the trimmed V and J ends, which lost 4 bases and 14 bases, there was a span of 19 bases. The chain links TRBV5-1 to TRBJ1-6; the D is unclear. The sequenced sample consisted of peripheral blood. This receptor was taken from a man aged 55 to 70 with acute or convalescent COVID-19. CDR3: CASSPDSNPRSLHF. CDR3 in DNA: TGCGCCAGCAGCCCGGACTCCAACCCCCGCTCCCTCCACTTT.